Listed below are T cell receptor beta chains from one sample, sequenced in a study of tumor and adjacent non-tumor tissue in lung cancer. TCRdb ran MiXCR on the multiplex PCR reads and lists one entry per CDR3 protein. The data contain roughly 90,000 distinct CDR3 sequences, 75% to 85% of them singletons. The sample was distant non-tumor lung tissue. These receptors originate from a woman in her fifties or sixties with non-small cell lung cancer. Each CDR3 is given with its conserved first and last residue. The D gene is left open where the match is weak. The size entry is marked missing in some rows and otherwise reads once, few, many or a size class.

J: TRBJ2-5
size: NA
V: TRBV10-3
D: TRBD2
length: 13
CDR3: CAIMRGRGETQYF
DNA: TGTGCAATCATGCGCGGGAGGGGGGAGACCCAGTACTTC

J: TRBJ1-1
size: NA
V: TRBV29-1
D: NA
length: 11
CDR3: CRVDGYTEAFF
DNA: TGCAGGGTTGACGGATATACTGAAGCTTTCTTT

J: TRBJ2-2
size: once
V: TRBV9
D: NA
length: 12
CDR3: CASSVASGELFF
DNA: TGTGCCAGCAGCGTAGCGTCCGGGGAGCTGTTTTTT

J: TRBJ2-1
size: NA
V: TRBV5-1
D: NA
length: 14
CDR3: CPSSFYRVDIEQFF
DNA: TGCCCCAGCAGCTTCTACAGGGTCGACATTGAGCAGTTCTTC

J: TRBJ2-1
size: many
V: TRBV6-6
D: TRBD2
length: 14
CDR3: CASGSGRTYNEQFF
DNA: TGTGCCAGCGGGAGCGGGAGGACCTACAATGAGCAGTTCTTC

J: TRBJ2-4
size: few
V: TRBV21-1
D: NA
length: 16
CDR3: CASTPGRVLAKNIQYF
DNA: TGTGCCAGCACCCCCGGACGAGTTCTAGCCAAAAACATTCAGTACTTC

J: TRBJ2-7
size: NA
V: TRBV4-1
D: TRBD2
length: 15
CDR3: CVSSKTLAGSGEQYF
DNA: TGCGTCAGCAGCAAGACCCTAGCGGGAAGTGGCGAGCAGTACTTC

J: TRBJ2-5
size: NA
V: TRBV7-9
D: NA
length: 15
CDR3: CASSSILTAQEAQYF
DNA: TGTGCCAGCAGCTCAATACTAACGGCACAAGAGGCCCAGTACTTC

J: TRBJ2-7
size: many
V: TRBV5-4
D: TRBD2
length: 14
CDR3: CASSLVAGAYEQYF
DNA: TGTGCCAGCAGCTTGGTGGCGGGGGCCTACGAGCAGTACTTC

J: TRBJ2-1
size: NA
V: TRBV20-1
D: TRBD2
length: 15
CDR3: CNARPGTSAHNERFF
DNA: TGCAATGCTAGACCCGGGACTAGCGCACACAATGAGCGGTTCTTC

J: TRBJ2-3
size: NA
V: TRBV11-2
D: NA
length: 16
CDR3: CASSLSVRVETDMQYF
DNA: TGTGCCAGCAGCTTAAGTGTAAGGGTTGAGACAGATATGCAGTATTTC

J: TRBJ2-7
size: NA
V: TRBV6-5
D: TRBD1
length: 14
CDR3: CASIRQGFSYEQYF
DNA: TGTGCCAGCATCCGACAGGGTTTCTCCTACGAGCAGTATTTC

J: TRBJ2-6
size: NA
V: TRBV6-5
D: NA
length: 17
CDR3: CANSYSSDNSGANVMTF
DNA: TGTGCCAACAGTTACTCGAGTGACAACTCTGGGGCCAACGTCATGACTTTC

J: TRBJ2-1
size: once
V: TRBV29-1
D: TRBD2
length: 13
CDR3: CSAKMREGGERFF
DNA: TGCAGCGCCAAGATGCGGGAGGGAGGCGAGCGGTTCTTC

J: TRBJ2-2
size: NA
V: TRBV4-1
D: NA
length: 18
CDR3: CASSRQDQGWGPSRELFF
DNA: TGCGCCAGCAGCCGCCAAGATCAAGGTTGGGGACCAAGCAGGGAGCTGTTTTTT

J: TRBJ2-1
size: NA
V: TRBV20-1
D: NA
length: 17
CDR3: CSARPTPSATPHNVRFF
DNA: TGCAGTGCTAGACCCACCCCTAGCGCGACCCCCCACAATGTGCGGTTCTTC

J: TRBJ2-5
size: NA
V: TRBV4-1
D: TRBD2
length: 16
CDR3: CASSQEQREGQDTLYF
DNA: TGCGCAAGCAGCCAAGAACAACGGGAGGGCCAAGACACCCTGTACTTC

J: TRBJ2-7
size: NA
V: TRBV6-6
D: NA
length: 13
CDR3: CAGSSGPHYEQYF
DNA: TGTGCCGGTAGTTCCGGACCCCACTACGAGCAGTACTTC

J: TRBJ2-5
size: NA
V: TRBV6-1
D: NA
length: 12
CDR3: CVSSGPEETQYF
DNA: TGTGTCAGTAGTGGTCCCGAAGAGACCCAGTACTTC

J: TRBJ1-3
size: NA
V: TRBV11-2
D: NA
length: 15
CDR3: CPSSAGMYSGDTIYF
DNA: TGTCCCAGCAGCGCAGGCATGTACTCTGGAGACACCATATATTTT

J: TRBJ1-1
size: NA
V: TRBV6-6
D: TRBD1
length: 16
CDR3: CAIRSSRTGGYTEAFF
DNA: TGTGCCATCAGGTCCTCTCGAACAGGGGGATACACTGAAGCTTTCTTT

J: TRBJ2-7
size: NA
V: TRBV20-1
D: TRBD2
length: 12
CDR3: CSVSGCLYERYF
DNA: TGCAGTGTTAGCGGGTGCCTCTACGAGCGGTACTTT

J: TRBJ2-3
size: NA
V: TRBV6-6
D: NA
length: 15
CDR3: CTSGRGVAGVDTQYF
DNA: TGTACCAGCGGCAGGGGGGTAGCAGGAGTGGATACGCAGTATTTT

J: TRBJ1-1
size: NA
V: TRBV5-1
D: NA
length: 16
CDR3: CASSFGHGGGDIEAFF
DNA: TGCGCCAGCAGCTTTGGACACGGGGGGGGAGACATTGAAGCTTTCTTT

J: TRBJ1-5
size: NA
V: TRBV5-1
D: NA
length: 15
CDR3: CVSSLDGRDGQPLHF
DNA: TGCGTCAGCAGCTTGGATGGACGGGACGGCCAGCCCCTGCATTTT

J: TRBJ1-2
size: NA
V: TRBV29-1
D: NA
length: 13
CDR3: CSVDDLFWDGYAF
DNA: TGCAGCGTTGACGATTTGTTTTGGGATGGCTACGCCTTC

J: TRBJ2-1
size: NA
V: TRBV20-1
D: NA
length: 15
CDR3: CSASTVTVSYNKQFF
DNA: TGCAGTGCTAGTACCGTGACCGTCTCCTACAATAAGCAGTTCTTC

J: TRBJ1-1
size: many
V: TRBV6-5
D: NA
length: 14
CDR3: CASSLLLGNTEAFF
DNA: TGTGCCAGCAGTCTATTACTCGGGAACACTGAAGCTTTCTTT

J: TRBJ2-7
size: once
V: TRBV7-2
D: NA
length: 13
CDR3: CGSSRASIYEQYF
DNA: TGTGGCAGCAGCAGGGCTAGCATCTACGAACAGTACTTC

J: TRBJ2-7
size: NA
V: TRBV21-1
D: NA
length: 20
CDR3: CASSIVRGLAGVGSSYEQYF
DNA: TGTGCCAGCAGCATAGTAAGGGGACTAGCGGGAGTAGGATCATCCTACGAGCAGTACTTC

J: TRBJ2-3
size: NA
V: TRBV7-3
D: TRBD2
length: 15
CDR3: CASSFSAGPVDTQYF
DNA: TGTGCCAGCAGCTTTTCAGCGGGACCTGTAGATACACAGTATTTT

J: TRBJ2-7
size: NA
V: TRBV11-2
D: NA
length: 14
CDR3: CTSSLTDNSYEQCF
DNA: TGTACTAGCAGCTTAACCGATAACTCCTACGAGCAGTGCTTC

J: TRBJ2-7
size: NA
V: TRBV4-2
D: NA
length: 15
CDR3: CASSQEPRGCYEQYF
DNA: TGTGCCAGCAGCCAAGAGCCTAGAGGGTGCTACGAGCAGTACTTC

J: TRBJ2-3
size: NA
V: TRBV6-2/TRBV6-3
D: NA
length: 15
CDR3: CVSSLALPGTDTQYF
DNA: TGTGTCAGCAGTCTAGCGCTTCCCGGCACAGATACGCAGTATTTT

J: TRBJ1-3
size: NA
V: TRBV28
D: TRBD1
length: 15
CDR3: CVSSSGTGSGNTIFF
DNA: TGTGTCAGCAGCTCCGGGACAGGCTCTGGAAACACCATATTTTTT

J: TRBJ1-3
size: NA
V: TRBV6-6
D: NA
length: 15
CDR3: CACSSWSGGGNTIYF
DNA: TGTGCCTGCAGTTCATGGTCAGGTGGTGGAAACACCATATATTTT

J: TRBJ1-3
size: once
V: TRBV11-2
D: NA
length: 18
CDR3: CANSLYSRTADSGDTIYF
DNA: TGTGCCAACAGCTTATACTCGCGGACTGCCGACTCTGGAGACACCATATATTTT

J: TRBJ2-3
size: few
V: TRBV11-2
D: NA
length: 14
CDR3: CASSFSGYTDTQYF
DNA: TGTGCCAGCAGCTTTAGCGGTTACACAGATACGCAGTATTTT

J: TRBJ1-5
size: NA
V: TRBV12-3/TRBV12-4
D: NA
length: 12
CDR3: CVSNNRFQPQHF
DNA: TGTGTCAGCAACAACAGGTTTCAGCCCCAGCATTTT

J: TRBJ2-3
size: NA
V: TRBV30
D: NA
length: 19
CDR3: CAWSVEDCRLDFSTDTQYF
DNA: TGTGCCTGGAGTGTAGAGGACTGCAGATTAGACTTTAGCACAGATACGCAGTATTTT

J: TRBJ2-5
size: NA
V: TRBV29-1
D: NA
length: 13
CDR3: CSVVGGFREAQYF
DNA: TGCAGCGTTGTAGGAGGCTTCAGAGAGGCCCAGTACTTC

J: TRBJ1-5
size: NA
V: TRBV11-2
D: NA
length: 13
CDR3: CASNWEYIVPQHF
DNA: TGTGCCAGCAATTGGGAGTATATAGTGCCCCAGCATTTT

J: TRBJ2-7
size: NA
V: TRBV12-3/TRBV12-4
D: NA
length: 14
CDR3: CASRSPNFAYGQYF
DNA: TGTGCCAGCCGTTCCCCTAATTTTGCCTACGGGCAGTACTTC

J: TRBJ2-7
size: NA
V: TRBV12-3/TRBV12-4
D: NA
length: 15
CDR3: CASSPRQEGSYKQYF
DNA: TGTGCCAGCAGTCCCCGACAGGAGGGATCCTACAAGCAGTACTTC

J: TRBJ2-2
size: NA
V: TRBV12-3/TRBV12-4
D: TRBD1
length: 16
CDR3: CASSLGTGTNTRELIF
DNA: TGTGCCAGCAGTCTAGGGACAGGGACCAACACCAGGGAGCTGATTTTT

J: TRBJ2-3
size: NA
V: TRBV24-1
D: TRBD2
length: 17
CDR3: CATSGESGTSATDTQYF
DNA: TGTGCCACAAGCGGGGAGTCGGGGACTAGCGCCACAGATACGCAGTATTTT

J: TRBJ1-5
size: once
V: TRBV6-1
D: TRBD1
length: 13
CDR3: CVRSLTGLQPQHF
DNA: TGTGTCAGAAGTCTGACAGGGTTACAGCCCCAGCATTTT

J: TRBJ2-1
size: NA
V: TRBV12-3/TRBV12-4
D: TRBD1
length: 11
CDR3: CASTLGDRPLF
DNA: TGTGCCAGCACTTTAGGGGACAGGCCACTCTTC

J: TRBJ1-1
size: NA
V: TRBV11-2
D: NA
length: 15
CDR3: CDSSLEAGANTEAIF
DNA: TGTGACAGCAGCTTAGAGGCGGGGGCGAACACTGAAGCTATCTTT

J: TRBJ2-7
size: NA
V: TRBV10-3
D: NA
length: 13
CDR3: CAVSNRSSYEQYF
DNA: TGTGCCGTCAGTAATAGGAGCTCCTACGAGCAGTACTTC

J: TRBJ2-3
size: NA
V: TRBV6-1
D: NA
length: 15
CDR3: CASNGGMGGLDTQYF
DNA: TGTGCCAGCAATGGAGGAATGGGTGGATTAGATACGCAGTATTTT

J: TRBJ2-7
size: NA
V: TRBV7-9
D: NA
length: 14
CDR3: CANSLVGTLDEQYF
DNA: TGTGCCAACAGCTTAGTTGGGACGCTCGACGAACAGTACTTC

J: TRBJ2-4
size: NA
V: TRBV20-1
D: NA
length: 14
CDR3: CSARDRVVKNIQYF
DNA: TGTAGTGCTAGAGATCGAGTAGTCAAAAATATTCAGTACTTC

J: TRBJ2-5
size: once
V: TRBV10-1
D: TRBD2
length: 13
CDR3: CASASGAQETQYF
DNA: TGCGCCAGTGCCAGCGGGGCCCAAGAGACCCAGTACTTC

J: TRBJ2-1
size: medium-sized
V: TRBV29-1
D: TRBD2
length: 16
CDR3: CSPRLAGGTGDNEQFF
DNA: TGCAGCCCACGACTAGCGGGAGGAACAGGGGACAATGAGCAGTTCTTC

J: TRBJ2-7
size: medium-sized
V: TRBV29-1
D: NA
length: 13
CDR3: CSVERPSKGEQYF
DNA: TGCAGCGTGGAAAGGCCCTCCAAGGGGGAGCAGTACTTC

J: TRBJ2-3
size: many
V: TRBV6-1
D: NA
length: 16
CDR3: CASSEAFRGGFGAQYF
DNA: TGTGCCAGCAGTGAAGCTTTCAGAGGGGGGTTCGGGGCGCAGTATTTT